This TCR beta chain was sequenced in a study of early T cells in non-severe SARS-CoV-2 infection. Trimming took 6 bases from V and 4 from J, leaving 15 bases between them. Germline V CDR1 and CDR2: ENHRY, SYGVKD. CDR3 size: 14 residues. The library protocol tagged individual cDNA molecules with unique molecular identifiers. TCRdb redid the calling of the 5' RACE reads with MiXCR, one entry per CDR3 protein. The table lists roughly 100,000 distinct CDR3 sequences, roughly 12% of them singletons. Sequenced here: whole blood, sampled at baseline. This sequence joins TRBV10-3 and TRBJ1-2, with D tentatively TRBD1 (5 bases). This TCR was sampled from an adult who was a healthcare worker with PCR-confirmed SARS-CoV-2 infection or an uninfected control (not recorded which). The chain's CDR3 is CAISPIIGTYGYTF. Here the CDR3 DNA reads TGTGCCATCAGCCCTATAATCGGGACCTATGGCTACACCTTC.